The 11 T cell receptor beta chains in this list originate from one sample, sequenced in a study of shared clonotypes between healthy human individuals. TCRdb's table, derived via immunoSEQ multiplex PCR, lists solely in-frame clones and lacks some. This table has about 2,500,000 clones, 90% to 95% appearing once. Sequencing input: naive CD4+ T cells sorted from blood. The subset: CD45RA+ positively selected. The origin of the receptors is a man between 18 and 35 years old in good health.

This clone appeared a few times. This chain joins TRBV5-4 and TRBJ2-1, with D perhaps TRBD1 (6 bases). Germline loops: CDR1 SGHNT, CDR2 YYREEE (reference sequence). Between the trimmed V and J ends, which lost 0 bases and 3 bases, there was a span of 7 bases. The CDR3 length is 14 residues. CDR3 sequence: CASSLGQDYNEQFF. CDR3 sequence (DNA): TGTGCCAGCAGCTTGGGACAGGACTACAATGAGCAGTTCTTC.

V gene TRBV7-9 combines with J gene TRBJ2-2; possibly TRBD2 for D (5 bases). Trimming removed 8 bases at V and 1 base at J, with 11 bases between. Germline V CDR1 and CDR2: SEHNR, FQNEAQ (reference sequence). The CDR3 contains 14 residues. The CDR3 bases are TGTGCCAGCGGAGGCAGGCAGAACACCGGGGAGCTGTTTTTT. Translated, it gives CASGGRQNTGELFF.

The V and J genes are TRBV2 and TRBJ1-2; TRBD1 matches at 8 bases. Germline CDR1 is SNHLY and CDR2 is FYNNEI. The V gene end was trimmed by 7 bases and the J gene end by 1 base; junction bases not matched to a gene: 5. This CDR3 has 14 amino acids. The CDR3, as DNA: TGTGCCAGCACTCGGACAGGGCTTAACTATGGCTACACCTTC. Protein sequence: CASTRTGLNYGYTF.

The chain has TRBV4-3 and TRBJ2-3; either TRBD1 or TRBD2 may fit D (5 bases each). Germline CDR1 and CDR2: LGHNA and YSLEER. V lost 0 bases, J lost 4 bases, and 14 bases lay in between. This CDR3 is built from 16 residues. The DNA of the CDR3 is TGCGCCAGCAGCCAAGATTTCGGGGCTGGTTCAGATACGCAGTATTTT. Encoded protein: CASSQDFGAGSDTQYF.

This chain links TRBV19 with TRBJ2-2, with D hard to call. CDR3 length equals 14 residues. V was trimmed by 7 bases and J by 4 bases, leaving 13 bases between them. Germline V gene lookup returns CDR1 LNHDA and CDR2 SQIVND (reference sequence). CDR3 sequence reads: CASIGLEGTGELFF. CDR3 DNA: TGTGCCAGTATCGGCCTAGAAGGCACCGGGGAGCTGTTTTTT. The full variable domain, completed using reference TRBV19 and TRBJ2-2, is DGGITQSPKYLFRKEGQNVTLSCEQNLNHDAMYWYRQDPGQGLRLIYYSQIVNDFQKGDIAEGYSVSREKKESFPLTVTSAQKNPTAFYLCASIGLEGTGELFFGEGSRLTVL.

The chain employs TRBV6-6 and TRBJ2-2; 10 bases match TRBD1. Trimming at V came to 5 bases and at J to 6 bases, leaving 6 bases not matched to a gene. The V gene's germline CDR1 is MNHNY and CDR2 SVGAGI (reference sequence). The CDR3 runs to 15 residues. CDR3: CASSGPGTGAGELFF. The CDR3 DNA reads as TGTGCCAGCAGTGGGCCAGGGACAGGGGCCGGGGAGCTGTTTTTT.

The CDR3 loop reads CASTSPGQTTYSNQPQHF. The CDR3 DNA sequence: TGTGCCAGCACGAGCCCCGGACAGACGACTTATAGCAATCAGCCCCAGCATTTT. The chain couples TRBV21-1 to TRBJ1-5; the tabulated D call, TRBD1, remains unverified against the DNA. TRBV21-1 is a pseudogene. This CDR3 has 18 residues.

The chain links TRBV27 to TRBJ2-2, with D tentatively TRBD1 (6 bases). The V end lost 2 bases, the J end lost 1 base, and 20 bases lay between the germline ends. CDR3 length: 19 residues. The germline V gene encodes CDR1 MNHEY and CDR2 SMNVEV (reference sequence). The DNA for the CDR3 is TGTGCCAGCAGTTTACTGCCAGGGGTCAACTTTAAGAACACCGGGGAGCTGTTTTTT. Its translation is CASSLLPGVNFKNTGELFF.

The chain is built from TRBV7-9 and TRBJ2-5; 10 bases line up with TRBD2. The CDR3 has 15 residues. In germline, CDR1 is SEHNR, CDR2 FQNEAQ (reference sequence). J was trimmed by 5 bases and V by 5 bases; bases with no gene match: 8. The CDR3 here is CASSGRLAGGETQYF. The CDR3 region has the DNA TGTGCCAGCAGCGGAAGACTAGCGGGTGGGGAGACCCAGTACTTC.

V usage is TRBV7-9 and J usage is TRBJ2-5; D unclear. Trimming removed 7 bases at V and 4 bases at J, with 16 bases between. Germline loops: CDR1 SEHNR, CDR2 FQNEAQ (reference sequence). CDR3 length equals 14 residues. The CDR3 reads CASNVWGSAETQYF. CDR3 bases: TGTGCCAGCAACGTATGGGGTTCCGCAGAGACCCAGTACTTC.

As to this clone: The sample contains more than one DNA sequence encoding this CDR3. The CDR3 reads CASSEKGGYNSPLHF. Written as DNA, the CDR3 is TGTGCCAGCAGTGAAAAGGGGGGGTACAATTCACCCCTCCACTTT. The chain employs TRBV6-1 and TRBJ1-6, with a tentative D call TRBD1 (6 bases). The V end was cut by 2 bases, the J end by 7 bases, with 12 bases between. Germline CDR1 and CDR2: MNHNS and SASEGT. The CDR3 runs to 15 residues.